The sequence of this TCR beta chain was determined in a study of T-cell reconstitution after alpha-beta-depleted transplantation in children. This clonotype was detected ten times or more. This CDR3 is built from 15 residues. The germline gives CDR1 SGHTA, CDR2 FQGNSA. V was pared by 1 base and J by 3 bases, with 12 bases between. As it was prepared, the TCRbeta library received unique molecular identifiers. TCRdb used MiXCR to reprocess the PCR reads, holding one entry per CDR3 protein. The sample includes 600,000 to 700,000 distinct CDR3 sequences, over 15% of them seen just once. The chain combines TRBV7-2 with TRBJ2-5; tentative D call: TRBD2 (7 bases). The sample was PBMCs from the stem cell graft donor, taken from the stem cell graft. The receptor comes from a human donor who donated a stem cell graft to a child with acute myeloid leukemia. As DNA, the CDR3 is TGTGCCAGCAGCTTAGAGGGGGGGCTGGAAGAGACCCAGTACTTC. It encodes CASSLEGGLEETQYF. Full variable domain (remainder filled in from reference TRBV7-2 and TRBJ2-5): GAGVSQSPSNKVTEKGKDVELRCDPISGHTALYWYRQSLGQGLEFLIYFQGNSAPDKSGLPSDRFSAERTGGSVSTLTIQRTQQEDSAVYLCASSLEGGLEETQYFGPGTRLLVL.